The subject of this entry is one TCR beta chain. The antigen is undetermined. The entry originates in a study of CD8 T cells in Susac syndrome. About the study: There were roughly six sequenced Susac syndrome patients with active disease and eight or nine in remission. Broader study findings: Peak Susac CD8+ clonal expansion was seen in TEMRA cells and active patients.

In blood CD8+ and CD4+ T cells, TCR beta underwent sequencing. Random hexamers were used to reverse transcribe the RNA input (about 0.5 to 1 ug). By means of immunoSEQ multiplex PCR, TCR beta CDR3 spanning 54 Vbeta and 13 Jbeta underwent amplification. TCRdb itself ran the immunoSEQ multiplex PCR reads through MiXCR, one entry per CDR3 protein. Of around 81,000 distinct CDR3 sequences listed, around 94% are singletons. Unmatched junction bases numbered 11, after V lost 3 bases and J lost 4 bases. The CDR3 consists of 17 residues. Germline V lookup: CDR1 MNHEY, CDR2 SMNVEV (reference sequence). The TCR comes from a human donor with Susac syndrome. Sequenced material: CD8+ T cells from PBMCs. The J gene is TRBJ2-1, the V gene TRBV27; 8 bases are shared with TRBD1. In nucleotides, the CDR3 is TGTGCCAGCAGTTTGTCAGGGGGCTTTACTATGTACAATGAGCAGTTCTTC. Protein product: CASSLSGGFTMYNEQFF.